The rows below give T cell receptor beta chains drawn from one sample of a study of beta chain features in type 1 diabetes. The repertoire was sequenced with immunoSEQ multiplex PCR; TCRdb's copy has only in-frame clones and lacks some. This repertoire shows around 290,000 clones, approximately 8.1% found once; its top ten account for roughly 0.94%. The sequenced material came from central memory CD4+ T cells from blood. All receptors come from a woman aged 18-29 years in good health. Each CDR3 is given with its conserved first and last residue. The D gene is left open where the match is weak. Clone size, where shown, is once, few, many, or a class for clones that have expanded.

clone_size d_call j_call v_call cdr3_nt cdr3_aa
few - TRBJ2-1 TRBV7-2 TGTGCCAGCAGCTTAATGGCGCAGAATGAGCAGTTCTTC CASSLMAQNEQFF
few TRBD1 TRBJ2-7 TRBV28 TGTGCCAGCAGTCGCCGGGCAGGGGGTGGATACGAGCAGTACTTC CASSRRAGGGYEQYF
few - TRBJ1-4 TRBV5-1 TGCGCCAGCAGACCTACCGCGGCAACTAATGAAAAACTGTTTTTT CASRPTAATNEKLFF
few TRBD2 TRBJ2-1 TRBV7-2 TGTGCCAGCAGCCCCGGGACTAGCACCTACAATGAGCAGTTCTTC CASSPGTSTYNEQFF
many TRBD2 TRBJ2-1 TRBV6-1 TGTGCCAGCAGTGAAGCGATCGGGACTAGCGGGAGTGGTAATGAGCAGTTCTTC CASSEAIGTSGSGNEQFF
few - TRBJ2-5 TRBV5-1 TGCGCCAGCACCCCTGGGTCCCAAGAGACCCAGTACTTC CASTPGSQETQYF
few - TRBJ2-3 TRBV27 TGTGCCAGCAGCCCTCGCGACAGCCGCACAGATACGCAGTATTTT CASSPRDSRTDTQYF
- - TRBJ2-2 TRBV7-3 TGTGCCAGCAGCTTAACCGGGGGGCGAACCGGGGAGCTGTTTTTT CASSLTGGRTGELFF
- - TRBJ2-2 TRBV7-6 TGTGCCAGCAGTGTCTTTTCACGCACCGGGGAGCTGTTTTTT CASSVFSRTGELFF
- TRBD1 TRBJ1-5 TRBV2 TGTGCCAGCACTGATACGGACAGGGGACGTCAGCCCCAGCATTTT CASTDTDRGRQPQHF
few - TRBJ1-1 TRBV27 TGTGCCAGCAGTTTTGGAAGCCAGGGCACTGAAGCTTTCTTT CASSFGSQGTEAFF
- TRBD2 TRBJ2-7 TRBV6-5 TGTGCCAGCAGTTACGCGAGCGGGACCGAGCAGTACTTC CASSYASGTEQYF
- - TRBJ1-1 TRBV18 TGTGCCAGCTCACCAAACTTTCGGGACACTGAAGCTTTCTTT CASSPNFRDTEAFF
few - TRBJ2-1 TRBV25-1 TGTGCCAGCAGTGATGGGGGAGCAGGCCGGGGTAATGAGCAGTTCTTC CASSDGGAGRGNEQFF
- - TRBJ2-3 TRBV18 TGTGCCAGCTCACCACAGCTGTCGCGGGCGGGCCTTAGCACAGATACGCAGTATTTT CASSPQLSRAGLSTDTQYF
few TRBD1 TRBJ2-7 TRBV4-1 TGCGCCAGCAGCCACGGACAGGCAGCAGACTACGAGCAGTACTTC CASSHGQAADYEQYF
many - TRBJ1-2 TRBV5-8 TGTGCCAGTTCCATAGGACCGACGAACTATGGCTACACCTTC CASSIGPTNYGYTF
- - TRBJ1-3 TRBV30 TGTGCCTGGAGGCCAGGGCGAAACACCATATATTTT CAWRPGRNTIYF
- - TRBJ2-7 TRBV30 TGTGCCTGGAGGGCCGGATTTGGTGGGAGCGAGCAGTACTTC CAWRAGFGGSEQYF
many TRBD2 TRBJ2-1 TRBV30 TGTGCCTGGAGTGATATAGGACTAGCGGGAGGTGAGCAGTTCTTC CAWSDIGLAGGEQFF
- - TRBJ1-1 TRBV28 TGTGCCAGCAGCATTCTCGGTGAAGCTTTCTTT CASSILGEAFF
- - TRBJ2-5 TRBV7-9 TGTGCCAGCAGCGAGGGGTCAGTGCTGGAGACCCAGTACTTC CASSEGSVLETQYF
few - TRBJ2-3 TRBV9 TGTGCCAGCAGCCTTGAGGGTGCAGATACGCAGTATTTT CASSLEGADTQYF
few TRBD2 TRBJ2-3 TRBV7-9 TGTGCCAGCAGCACGACCGGGGGGACAGATACGCAGTATTTT CASSTTGGTDTQYF
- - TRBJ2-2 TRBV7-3 TGTGCCAGCAGCGTTCTTAGGGGCGGGGAGCTGTTTTTT CASSVLRGGELFF
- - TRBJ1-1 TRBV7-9 TGTGCCAGCAGCTTACGCAGGGATGGGAACACTGAAGCTTTCTTT CASSLRRDGNTEAFF
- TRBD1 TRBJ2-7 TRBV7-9 TGTGCCAGCAGCCAGGGGACAGCCTACGAGCAGTACTTC CASSQGTAYEQYF
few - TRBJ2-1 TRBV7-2 TGTGCCAGCAGCTTAGTGGCGACAGTCTCTTATGAGCAGTTCTTC CASSLVATVSYEQFF
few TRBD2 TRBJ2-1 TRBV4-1 TGCGCCAGCAGCCCCGCCACTAGCGGGAGAAATGAGCAGTTCTTC CASSPATSGRNEQFF
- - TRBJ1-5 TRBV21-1 TGTGCCAGGACCCACAGGGGAGAGGGCAATCAGCCCCAGCATTTT CARTHRGEGNQPQHF
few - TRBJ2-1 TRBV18 TGTGCCAGCTCACCAACCGGCTTAGACAATGAGCAGTTCTTC CASSPTGLDNEQFF
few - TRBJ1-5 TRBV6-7 TGTGCCAGCAGTTACTATGTAATGCCCCAGCATTTT CASSYYVMPQHF
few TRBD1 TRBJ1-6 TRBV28 TGTGCCAGCACCCTGACGGGACAGGGGAATTCACCCCTCCACTTT CASTLTGQGNSPLHF
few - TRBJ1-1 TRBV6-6 TGTGCCACCCACGACCCGAACACTGAAGCTTTCTTT CATHDPNTEAFF
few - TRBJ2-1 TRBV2 TGTGCCAGCAGTGAACGGTCGGGAGGGGGCAAGAATGAGCAGTTCTTC CASSERSGGGKNEQFF
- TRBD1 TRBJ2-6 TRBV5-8 TGTGCCAGCAGGGTTACAGGGGTGACCTCTGGGGCCAACGTCCTGACTTTC CASRVTGVTSGANVLTF
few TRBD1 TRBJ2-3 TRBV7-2 TGTGCCAGCAGCCCTAGACAGGGTAGCACAGATACGCAGTATTTT CASSPRQGSTDTQYF
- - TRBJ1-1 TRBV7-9 TGTGCCAGCAGCTTCCCGGGGAACACTGAAGCTTTCTTT CASSFPGNTEAFF
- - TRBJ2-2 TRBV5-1 TGCGCCAGCAGCCCCCCCTTTGACACCGGGGAGCTGTTTTTT CASSPPFDTGELFF
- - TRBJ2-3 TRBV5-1 TGCGCCAGCAGCTTGGCCCTTTATAACACAGATACGCAGTATTTT CASSLALYNTDTQYF
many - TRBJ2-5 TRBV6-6 TGTGCCAGCAGTATCCCAGGTCAAGAGACCCAGTACTTC CASSIPGQETQYF
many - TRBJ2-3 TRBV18 TGTGCCAGCTCACCAGCGGGGACCACAGATACGCAGTATTTT CASSPAGTTDTQYF
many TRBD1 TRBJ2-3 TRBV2 TGTGCCAGCAGTGGCCGGGACAGGTTCACAGATACGCAGTATTTT CASSGRDRFTDTQYF
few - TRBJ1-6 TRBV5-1 TGCGCCAGCAGCTTGGGGAGTAACAGGGATAATTCACCCCTCCACTTT CASSLGSNRDNSPLHF
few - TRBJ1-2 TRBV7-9 TGTGCCAGCAGCTTACCCGGCCAGGGCTACGGCTACACCTTC CASSLPGQGYGYTF
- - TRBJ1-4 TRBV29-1 TGCAGCGCTCTCTCATTCACTAATGAAAAACTGTTTTTT CSALSFTNEKLFF
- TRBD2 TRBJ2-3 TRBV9 TGTGCCAGCAGCGTAGGCACTAGCGATAGCACAGATACGCAGTATTTT CASSVGTSDSTDTQYF
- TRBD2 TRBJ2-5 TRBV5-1 TGCGCCAGCAGCTCCCTACTAGCGGGGGGTCAAGAGACCCAGTACTTC CASSSLLAGGQETQYF